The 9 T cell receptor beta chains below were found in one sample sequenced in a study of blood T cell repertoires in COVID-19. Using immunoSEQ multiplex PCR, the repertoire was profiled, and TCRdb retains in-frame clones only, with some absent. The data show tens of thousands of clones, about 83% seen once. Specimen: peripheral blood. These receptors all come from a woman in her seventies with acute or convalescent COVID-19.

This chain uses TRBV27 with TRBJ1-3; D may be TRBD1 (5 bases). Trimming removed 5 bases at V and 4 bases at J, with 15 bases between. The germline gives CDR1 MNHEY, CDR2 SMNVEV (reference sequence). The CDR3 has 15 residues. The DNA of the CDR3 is TGTGCCAGCAGTCCGCAGGGATTTTCCGGAAACACCATATATTTT. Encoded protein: CASSPQGFSGNTIYF.

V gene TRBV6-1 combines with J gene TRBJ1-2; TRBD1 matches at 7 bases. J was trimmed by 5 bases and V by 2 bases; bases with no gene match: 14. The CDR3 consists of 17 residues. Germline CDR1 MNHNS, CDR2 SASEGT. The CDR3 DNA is TGTGCCAGCAGTGAAAGGTGGGAAGGGGGCGCATTTTATGGCTACACCTTC. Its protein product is CASSERWEGGAFYGYTF.

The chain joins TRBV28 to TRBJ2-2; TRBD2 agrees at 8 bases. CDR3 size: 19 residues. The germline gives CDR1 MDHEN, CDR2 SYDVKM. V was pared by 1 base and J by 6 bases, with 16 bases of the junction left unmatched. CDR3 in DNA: TGTGCCAGCAGTTTATCCTTCTCCGGGACTAGTAAAATCCCCGGGGAGCTGTTTTTT. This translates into CASSLSFSGTSKIPGELFF.

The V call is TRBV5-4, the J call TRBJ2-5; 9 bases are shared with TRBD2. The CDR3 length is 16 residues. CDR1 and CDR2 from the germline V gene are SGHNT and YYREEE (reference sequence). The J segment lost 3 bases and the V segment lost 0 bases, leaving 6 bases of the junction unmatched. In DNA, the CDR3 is TGTGCCAGCAGCTTGGCCGCGGCGGGGGGGGAAGAGACCCAGTACTTC. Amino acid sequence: CASSLAAAGGEETQYF.

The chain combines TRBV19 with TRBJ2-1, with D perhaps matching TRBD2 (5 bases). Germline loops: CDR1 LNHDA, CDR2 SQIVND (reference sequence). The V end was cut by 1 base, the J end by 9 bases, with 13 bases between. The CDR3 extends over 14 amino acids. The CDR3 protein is CASSIGGAVAEQFF. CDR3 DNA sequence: TGTGCCAGTAGTATAGGTGGAGCGGTAGCTGAGCAGTTCTTC.

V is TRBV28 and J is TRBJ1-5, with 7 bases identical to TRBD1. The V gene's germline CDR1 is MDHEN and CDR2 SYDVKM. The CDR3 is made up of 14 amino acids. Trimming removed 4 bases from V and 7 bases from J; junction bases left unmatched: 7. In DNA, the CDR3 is TGTGCCAGCAGTTACGACAGGGCTTGGCAGCCCCAGCATTTT. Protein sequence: CASSYDRAWQPQHF. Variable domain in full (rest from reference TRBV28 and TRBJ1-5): DVKVTQSSRYLVKRTGEKVFLECVQDMDHENMFWYRQDPGLGLRLIYFSYDVKMKEKGDIPEGYSVSREKKERFSLILESASTNQTSMYLCASSYDRAWQPQHFGDGTRLSIL.

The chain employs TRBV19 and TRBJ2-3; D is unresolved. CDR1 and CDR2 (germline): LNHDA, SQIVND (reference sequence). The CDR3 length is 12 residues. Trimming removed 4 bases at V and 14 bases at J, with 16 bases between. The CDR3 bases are TGTGCCAGTAGTACTGACAATAGATGGCTGTATTTT. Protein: CASSTDNRWLYF. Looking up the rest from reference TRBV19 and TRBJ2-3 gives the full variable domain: DGGITQSPKYLFRKEGQNVTLSCEQNLNHDAMYWYRQDPGQGLRLIYYSQIVNDFQKGDIAEGYSVSREKKESFPLTVTSAQKNPTAFYLCASSTDNRWLYFGPGTRLTVL.

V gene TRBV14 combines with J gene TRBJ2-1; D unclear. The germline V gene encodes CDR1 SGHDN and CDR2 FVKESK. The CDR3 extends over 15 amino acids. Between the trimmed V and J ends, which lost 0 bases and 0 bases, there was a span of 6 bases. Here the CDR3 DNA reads TGTGCCAGCAGCCAAGAAGTTAGCTCCTACAATGAGCAGTTCTTC. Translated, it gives CASSQEVSSYNEQFF.

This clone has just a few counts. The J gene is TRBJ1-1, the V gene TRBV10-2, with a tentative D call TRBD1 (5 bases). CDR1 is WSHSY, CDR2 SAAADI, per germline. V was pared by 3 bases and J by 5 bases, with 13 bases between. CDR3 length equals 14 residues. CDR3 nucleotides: TGCGCCAGCAGTGATCAGGGTCGCAGAACTGAAGCTTTCTTT. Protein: CASSDQGRRTEAFF.